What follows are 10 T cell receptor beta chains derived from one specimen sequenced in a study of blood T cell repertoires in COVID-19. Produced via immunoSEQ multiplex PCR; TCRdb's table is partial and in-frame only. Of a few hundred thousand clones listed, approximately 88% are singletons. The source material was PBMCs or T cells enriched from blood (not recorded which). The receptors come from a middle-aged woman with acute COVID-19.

CDR3 coding DNA: TGCGCCAGCAGTCAATCGGGGAGAGCTAACTATGGCTACACCTTC. It is translated as CASSQSGRANYGYTF. The V call is TRBV23-1, the J call TRBJ1-2, with unresolved D. Being an ORF, TRBV23-1 has a function that is uncertain. This CDR3 contains 15 residues. V was clipped by 0 bases and J by 0 bases, with 8 bases between them.

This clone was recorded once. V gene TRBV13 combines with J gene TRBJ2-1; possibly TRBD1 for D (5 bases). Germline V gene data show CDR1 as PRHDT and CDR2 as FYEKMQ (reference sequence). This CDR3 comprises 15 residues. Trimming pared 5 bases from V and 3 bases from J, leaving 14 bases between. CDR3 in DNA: TGTGCCAGCAGCCCAGGACCAGGGCGCTACAATGAGCAGTTCTTC. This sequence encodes CASSPGPGRYNEQFF.

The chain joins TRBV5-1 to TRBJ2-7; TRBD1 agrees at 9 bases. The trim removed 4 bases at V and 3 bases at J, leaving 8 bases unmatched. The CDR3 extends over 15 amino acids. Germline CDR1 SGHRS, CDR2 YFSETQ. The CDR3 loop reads CASSHTGGAGYEQYF. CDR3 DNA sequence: TGCGCCAGCAGCCACACAGGGGGCGCCGGCTACGAGCAGTACTTC.

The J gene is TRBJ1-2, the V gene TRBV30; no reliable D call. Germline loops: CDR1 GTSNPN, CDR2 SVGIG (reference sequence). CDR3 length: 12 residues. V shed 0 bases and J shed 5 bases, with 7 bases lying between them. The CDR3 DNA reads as TGTGCCTGGAGTGTATGGAGTTATGGCTACACCTTC. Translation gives CAWSVWSYGYTF.

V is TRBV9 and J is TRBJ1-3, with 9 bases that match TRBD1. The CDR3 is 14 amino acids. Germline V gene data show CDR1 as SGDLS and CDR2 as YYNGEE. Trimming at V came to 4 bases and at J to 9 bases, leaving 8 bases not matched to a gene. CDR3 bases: TGTGCCAGCAGCCCGGGACAGGGTTTAAGCACCATATATTTT. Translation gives CASSPGQGLSTIYF.

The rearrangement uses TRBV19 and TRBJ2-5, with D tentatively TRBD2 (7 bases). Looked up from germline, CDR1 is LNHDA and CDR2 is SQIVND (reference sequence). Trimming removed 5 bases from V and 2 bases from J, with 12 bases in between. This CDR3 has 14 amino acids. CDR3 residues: CASSGGGLQETQYF. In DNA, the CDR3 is TGTGCCAGTAGTGGGGGGGGGCTGCAAGAGACCCAGTACTTC.

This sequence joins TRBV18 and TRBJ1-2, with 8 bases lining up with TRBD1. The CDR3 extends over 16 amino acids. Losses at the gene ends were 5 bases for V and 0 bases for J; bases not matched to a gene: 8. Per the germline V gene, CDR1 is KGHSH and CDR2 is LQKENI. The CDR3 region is CASSLPGTGSNYGYTF. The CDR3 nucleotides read TGTGCCAGCTCATTACCCGGGACAGGATCTAACTATGGCTACACCTTC. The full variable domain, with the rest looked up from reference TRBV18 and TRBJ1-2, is NAGVMQNPRHLVRRRGQEARLRCSPMKGHSHVYWYRQLPEEGLKFMVYLQKENIIDESGMPKERFSAEFPKEGPSILRIQQVVRGDSAAYFCASSLPGTGSNYGYTFGSGTRLTVV.

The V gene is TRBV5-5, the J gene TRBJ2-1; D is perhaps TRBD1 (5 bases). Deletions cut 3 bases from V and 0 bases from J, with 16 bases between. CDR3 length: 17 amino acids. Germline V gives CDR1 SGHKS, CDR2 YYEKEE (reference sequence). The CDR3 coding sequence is TGTGCCAGCAGCTACGGACAAGGTCTAAGCTCCTACAATGAGCAGTTCTTC. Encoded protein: CASSYGQGLSSYNEQFF. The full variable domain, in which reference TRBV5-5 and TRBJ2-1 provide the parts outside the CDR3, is DAGVTQSPTHLIKTRGQQVTLRCSPISGHKSVSWYQQVLGQGPQFIFQYYEKEERGRGNFPDRFSARQFPNYSSELNVNALLLGDSALYLCASSYGQGLSSYNEQFFGPGTRLTVL.

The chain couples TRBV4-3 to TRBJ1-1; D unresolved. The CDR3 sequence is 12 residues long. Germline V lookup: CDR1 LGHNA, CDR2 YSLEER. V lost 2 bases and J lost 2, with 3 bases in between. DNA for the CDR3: TGCGCCAGCAGCCAATATAACACTGAAGCTTTCTTT. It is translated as CASSQYNTEAFF.

The CDR3 is CASSRQGYNSPLHF. The CDR3 DNA reads as TGTGCCAGCAGCAGACAGGGTTATAATTCACCCCTCCACTTT. The chain carries TRBV7-2 and TRBJ1-6; 7 nucleotides align to TRBD1. Germline trimming cut 5 bases from V and 4 bases from J; bases unmatched to any gene: 2. The CDR3 extends over 14 amino acids. CDR1 SGHTA and CDR2 FQGNSA come from the germline V gene.